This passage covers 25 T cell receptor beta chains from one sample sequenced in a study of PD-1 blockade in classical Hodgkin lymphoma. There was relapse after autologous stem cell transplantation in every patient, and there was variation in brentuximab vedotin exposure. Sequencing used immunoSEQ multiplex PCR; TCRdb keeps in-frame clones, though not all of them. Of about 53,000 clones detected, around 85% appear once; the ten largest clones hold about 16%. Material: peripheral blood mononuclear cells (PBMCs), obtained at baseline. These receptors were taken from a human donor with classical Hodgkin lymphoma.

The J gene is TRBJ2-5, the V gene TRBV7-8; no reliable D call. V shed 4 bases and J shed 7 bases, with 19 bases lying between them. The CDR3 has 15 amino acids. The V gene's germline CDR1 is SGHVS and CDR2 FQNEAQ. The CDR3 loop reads CASSSFRVPGGTQYF. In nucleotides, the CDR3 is TGTGCCAGCAGCTCTTTCCGGGTCCCGGGTGGGACCCAGTACTTC. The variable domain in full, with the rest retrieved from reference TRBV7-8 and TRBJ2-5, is GAGVSQSPRYKVAKRGQDVALRCDPISGHVSLFWYQQALGQGPEFLTYFQNEAQLDKSGLPSDRFFAERPEGSVSTLKIQRTQQEDSAVYLCASSSFRVPGGTQYFGPGTRLLVL.

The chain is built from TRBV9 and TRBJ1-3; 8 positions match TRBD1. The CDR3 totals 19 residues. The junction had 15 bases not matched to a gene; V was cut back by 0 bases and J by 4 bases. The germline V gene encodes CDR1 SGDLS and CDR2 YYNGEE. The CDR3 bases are TGTGCCAGCAGCGTAGACCCTGTACAGGGGGTCTCTACGGGAAACACCATATATTTT. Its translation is CASSVDPVQGVSTGNTIYF.

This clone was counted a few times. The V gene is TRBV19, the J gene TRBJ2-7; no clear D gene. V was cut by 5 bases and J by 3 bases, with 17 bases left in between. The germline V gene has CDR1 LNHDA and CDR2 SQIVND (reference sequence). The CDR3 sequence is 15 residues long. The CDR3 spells CASSPRADQIYEQYF. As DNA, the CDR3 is TGTGCCAGTAGTCCACGGGCGGACCAGATCTACGAGCAGTACTTC.

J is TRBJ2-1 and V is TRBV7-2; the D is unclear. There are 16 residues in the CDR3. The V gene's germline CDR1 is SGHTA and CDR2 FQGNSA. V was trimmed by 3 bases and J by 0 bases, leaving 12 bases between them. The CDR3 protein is CASSFSATTSYNEQFF. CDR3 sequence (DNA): TGTGCCAGCAGCTTTTCGGCAACGACCTCCTACAATGAGCAGTTCTTC. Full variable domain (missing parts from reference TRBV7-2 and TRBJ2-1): GAGVSQSPSNKVTEKGKDVELRCDPISGHTALYWYRQSLGQGLEFLIYFQGNSAPDKSGLPSDRFSAERTGGSVSTLTIQRTQQEDSAVYLCASSFSATTSYNEQFFGPGTRLTVL.

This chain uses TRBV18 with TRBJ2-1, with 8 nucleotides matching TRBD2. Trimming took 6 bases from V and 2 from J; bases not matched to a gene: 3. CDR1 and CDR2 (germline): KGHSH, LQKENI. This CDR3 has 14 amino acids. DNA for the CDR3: TGTGCCAGCTCGGGGACTAGTCCCTACAATGAGCAGTTCTTC. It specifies CASSGTSPYNEQFF.

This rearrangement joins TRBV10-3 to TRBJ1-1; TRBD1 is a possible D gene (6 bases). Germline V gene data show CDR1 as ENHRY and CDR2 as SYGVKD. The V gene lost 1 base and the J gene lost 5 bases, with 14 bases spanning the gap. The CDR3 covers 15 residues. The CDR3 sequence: CAISELVQGGTEAFF. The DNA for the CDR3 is TGTGCCATCAGTGAGTTGGTACAGGGAGGAACTGAAGCTTTCTTT.

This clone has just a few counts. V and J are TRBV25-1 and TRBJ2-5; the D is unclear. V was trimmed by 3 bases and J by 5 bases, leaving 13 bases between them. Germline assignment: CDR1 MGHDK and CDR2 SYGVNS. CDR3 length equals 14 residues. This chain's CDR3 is CASSEHARSETQYF. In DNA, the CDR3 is TGTGCCAGCAGTGAGCATGCCAGGTCTGAGACCCAGTACTTC.

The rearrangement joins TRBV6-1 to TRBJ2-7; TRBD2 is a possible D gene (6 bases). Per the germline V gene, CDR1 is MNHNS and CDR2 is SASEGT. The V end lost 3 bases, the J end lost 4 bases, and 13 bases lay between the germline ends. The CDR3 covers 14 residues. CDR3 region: CASSESGVQYEQYV. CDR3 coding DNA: TGTGCCAGCAGTGAGTCGGGAGTACAGTACGAGCAGTACGTC.

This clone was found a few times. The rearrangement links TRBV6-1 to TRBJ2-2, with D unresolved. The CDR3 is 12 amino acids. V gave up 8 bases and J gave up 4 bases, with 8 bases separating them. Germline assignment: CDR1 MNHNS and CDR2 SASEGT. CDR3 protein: CASLRITGELFF. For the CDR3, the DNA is TGTGCCAGCTTACGAATCACCGGGGAGCTGTTTTTT.

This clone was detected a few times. In DNA form, the CDR3 reads TGTGCCACCAGCAGAGAGAACACTGAAGCTTTCTTT. Its protein is CATSRENTEAFF. V gene TRBV15 combines with J gene TRBJ1-1; D uncertain. CDR1 and CDR2 from the germline V gene are LNHNV and YYDKDF (reference sequence). The V end was cut by 0 bases, the J end by 1 base, with 0 bases between. CDR3 length equals 12 residues.

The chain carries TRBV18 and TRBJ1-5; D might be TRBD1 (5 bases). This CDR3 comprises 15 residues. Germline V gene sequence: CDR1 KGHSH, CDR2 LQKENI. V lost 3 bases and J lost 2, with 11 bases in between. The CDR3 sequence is CASSPGGPGNQPQHF. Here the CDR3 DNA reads TGTGCCAGCTCACCGGGGGGACCGGGCAATCAGCCCCAGCATTTT.

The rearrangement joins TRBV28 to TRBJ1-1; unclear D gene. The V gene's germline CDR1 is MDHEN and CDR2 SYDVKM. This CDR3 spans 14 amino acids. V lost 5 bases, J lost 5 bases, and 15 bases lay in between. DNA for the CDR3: TGTGCCAGCAGTCCCGCAGCAGGTGAGACTGAAGCTTTCTTT. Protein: CASSPAAGETEAFF.

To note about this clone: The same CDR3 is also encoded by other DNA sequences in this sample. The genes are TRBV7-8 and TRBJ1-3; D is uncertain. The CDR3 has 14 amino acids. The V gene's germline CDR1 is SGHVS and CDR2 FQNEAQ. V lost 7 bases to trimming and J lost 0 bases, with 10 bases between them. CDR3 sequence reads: CASTQLGSGNTIYF. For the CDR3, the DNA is TGTGCCAGCACTCAATTGGGCTCTGGAAACACCATATATTTT.

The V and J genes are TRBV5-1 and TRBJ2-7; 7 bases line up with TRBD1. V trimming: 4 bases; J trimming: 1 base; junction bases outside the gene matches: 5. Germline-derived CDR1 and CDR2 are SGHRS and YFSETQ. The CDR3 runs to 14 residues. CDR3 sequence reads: CASSNRQGSYEQYF. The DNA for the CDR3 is TGCGCCAGCAGCAATCGACAGGGTTCCTACGAGCAGTACTTC.

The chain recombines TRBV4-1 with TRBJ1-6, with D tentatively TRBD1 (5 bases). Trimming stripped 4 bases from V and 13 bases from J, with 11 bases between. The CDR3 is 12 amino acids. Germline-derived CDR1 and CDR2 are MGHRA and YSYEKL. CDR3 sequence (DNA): TGCGCCAGCAGCCGGGGGGATCCCCCCCTCCACTTT. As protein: CASSRGDPPLHF.

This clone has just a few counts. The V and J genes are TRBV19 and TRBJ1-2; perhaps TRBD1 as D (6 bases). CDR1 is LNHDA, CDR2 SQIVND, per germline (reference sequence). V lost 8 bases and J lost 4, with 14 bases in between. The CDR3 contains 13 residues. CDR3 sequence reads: CASGFRGIYGYTF. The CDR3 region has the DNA TGTGCCAGTGGGTTCAGGGGTATCTATGGCTACACCTTC.

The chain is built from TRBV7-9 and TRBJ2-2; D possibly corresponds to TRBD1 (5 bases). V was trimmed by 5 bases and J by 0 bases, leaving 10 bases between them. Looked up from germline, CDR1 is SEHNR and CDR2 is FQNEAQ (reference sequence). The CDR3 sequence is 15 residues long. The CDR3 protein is CASSAQGTNTGELFF. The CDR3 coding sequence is TGTGCCAGCAGCGCCCAGGGCACGAACACCGGGGAGCTGTTTTTT.

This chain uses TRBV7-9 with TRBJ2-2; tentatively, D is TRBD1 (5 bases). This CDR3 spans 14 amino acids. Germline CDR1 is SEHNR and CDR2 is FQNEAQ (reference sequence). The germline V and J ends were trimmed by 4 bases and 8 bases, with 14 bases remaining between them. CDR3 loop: CASSSHRSQGELFF. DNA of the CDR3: TGTGCCAGCAGCTCCCACAGGAGTCAGGGGGAGCTGTTTTTT.

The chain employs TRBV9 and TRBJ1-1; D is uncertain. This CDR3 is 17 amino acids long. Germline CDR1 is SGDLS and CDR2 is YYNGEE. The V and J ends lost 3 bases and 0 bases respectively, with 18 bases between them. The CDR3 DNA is TGTGCCAGCAGCGCCAGTTACACGACAAATATGAACACTGAAGCTTTCTTT. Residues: CASSASYTTNMNTEAFF.

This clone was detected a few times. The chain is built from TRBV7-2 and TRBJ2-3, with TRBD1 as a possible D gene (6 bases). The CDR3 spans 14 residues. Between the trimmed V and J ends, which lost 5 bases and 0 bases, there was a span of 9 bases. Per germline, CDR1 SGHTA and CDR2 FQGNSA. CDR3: CASSPGQSTDTQYF. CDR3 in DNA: TGTGCCAGCAGCCCGGGACAAAGCACAGATACGCAGTATTTT.

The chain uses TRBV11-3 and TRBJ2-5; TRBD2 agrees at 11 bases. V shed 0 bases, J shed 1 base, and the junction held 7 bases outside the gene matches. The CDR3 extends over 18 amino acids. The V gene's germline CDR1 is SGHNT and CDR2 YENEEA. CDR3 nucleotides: TGTGCCAGCAGCTTAGAGGCCTCCGGACTAGCGGGCCAAGAGACCCAGTACTTC. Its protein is CASSLEASGLAGQETQYF.

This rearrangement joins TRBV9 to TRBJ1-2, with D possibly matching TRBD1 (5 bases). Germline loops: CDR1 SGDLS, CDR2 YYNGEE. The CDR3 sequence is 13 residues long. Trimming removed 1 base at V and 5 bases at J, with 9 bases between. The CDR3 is CASSVQGEYGYTF. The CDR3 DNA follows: TGTGCCAGCAGCGTACAGGGAGAGTATGGCTACACCTTC.

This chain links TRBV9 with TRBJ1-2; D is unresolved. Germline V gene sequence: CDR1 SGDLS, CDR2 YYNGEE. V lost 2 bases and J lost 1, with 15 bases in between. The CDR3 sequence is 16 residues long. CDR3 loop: CASSVGGFGVNYGYTF. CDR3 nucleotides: TGTGCCAGCAGCGTTGGAGGTTTCGGCGTTAACTATGGCTACACCTTC. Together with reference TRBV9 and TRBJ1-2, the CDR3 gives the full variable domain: DSGVTQTPKHLITATGQRVTLRCSPRSGDLSVYWYQQSLDQGLQFLIQYYNGEERAKGNILERFSAQQFPDLHSELNLSSLELGDSALYFCASSVGGFGVNYGYTFGSGTRLTVV.

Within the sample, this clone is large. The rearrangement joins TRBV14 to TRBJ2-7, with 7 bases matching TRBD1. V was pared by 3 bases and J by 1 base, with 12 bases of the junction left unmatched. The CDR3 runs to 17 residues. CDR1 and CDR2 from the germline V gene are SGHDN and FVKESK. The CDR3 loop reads CASSQGRAAQGSYEQYV. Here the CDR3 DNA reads TGTGCCAGCAGCCAGGGCCGCGCGGCACAGGGGTCCTACGAGCAGTACGTC.

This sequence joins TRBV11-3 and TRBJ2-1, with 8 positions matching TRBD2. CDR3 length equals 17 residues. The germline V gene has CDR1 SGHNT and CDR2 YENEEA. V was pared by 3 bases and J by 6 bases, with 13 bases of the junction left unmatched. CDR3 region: CASSFPLSGLGPNEQFF. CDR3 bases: TGTGCCAGCAGCTTTCCTTTGTCGGGACTAGGTCCCAATGAGCAGTTCTTC.